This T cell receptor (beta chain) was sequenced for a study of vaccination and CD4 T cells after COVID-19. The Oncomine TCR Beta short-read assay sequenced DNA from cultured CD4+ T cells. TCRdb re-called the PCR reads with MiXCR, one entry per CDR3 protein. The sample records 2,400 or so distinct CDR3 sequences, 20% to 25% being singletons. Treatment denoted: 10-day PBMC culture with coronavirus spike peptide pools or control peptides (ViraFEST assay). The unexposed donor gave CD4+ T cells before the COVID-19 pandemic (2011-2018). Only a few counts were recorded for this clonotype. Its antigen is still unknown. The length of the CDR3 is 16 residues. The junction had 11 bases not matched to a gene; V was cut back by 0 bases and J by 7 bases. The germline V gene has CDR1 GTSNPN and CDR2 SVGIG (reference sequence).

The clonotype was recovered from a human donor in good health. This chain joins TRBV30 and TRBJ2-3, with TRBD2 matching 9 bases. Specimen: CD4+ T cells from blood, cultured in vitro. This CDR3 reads CAWSVRGSGGVNTQYF. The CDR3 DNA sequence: TGTGCCTGGAGTGTCCGAGGTAGCGGGGGTGTGAATACGCAGTATTTT.